The next 5 T cell receptor beta chains were all read from a single sample in a study of glioma-infiltrating T cells after dendritic cell vaccination. Assay used: immunoSEQ multiplex PCR; TCRdb lists only in-frame clones, some missing. This sample yields approximately 64,000 clones, of which 82% are seen a single time; more than 8% belongs to the top ten. Sample: blood, taken before dendritic cell vaccination. These receptors originate from a human donor with glioblastoma.

This clone was seen a handful of times. The rearrangement uses TRBV4-2 and TRBJ2-3; maybe TRBD1 (5 bases). The V end lost 4 bases, the J end lost 2 bases, and 10 bases lay between the germline ends. Germline CDR1 reads LGHNA; CDR2 reads YNFKEQ. The CDR3 totals 14 residues. The CDR3 DNA sequence: TGTGCCAGCAGCCTGGGGCAGACCACAGATACGCAGTATTTT. Translated: CASSLGQTTDTQYF.

V usage is TRBV11-1 and J usage is TRBJ2-3; D gene ambiguous. This CDR3 region has 13 residues. From germline, CDR1 is SGHAT and CDR2 FQDESV (reference sequence). Deletions cut 3 bases from V and 5 bases from J, with 9 bases between. The CDR3 DNA reads as TGTGCCAGCAGCTTGGTACGCGGAGATACGCAGTATTTT. It yields the protein CASSLVRGDTQYF.

With regard to this clone: Sequence at one end of the junction differs from germline and may be a read error. This sequence joins TRBV5-1 and TRBJ2-3; TRBD2 might be the D (5 bases). From germline, CDR1 is SGHRS and CDR2 YFSETQ. The CDR3 is 15 residues long. This CDR3 is CASSLEGSGTDTQYF. The DNA for the CDR3 is TGCGCCAGCAGCTTGGAGGGCAGCGGCACGGATACGCAGTATTTT.

J is TRBJ1-1 and V is TRBV18; 7 nucleotides line up with TRBD1. The CDR3 totals 12 residues. The trim removed 3 bases at V and 6 bases at J, leaving 1 base unmatched. Germline loops: CDR1 KGHSH, CDR2 LQKENI. The CDR3 DNA sequence: TGTGCCAGCTCACCGACAGGGTCTGAAGCTTTCTTT. Its translation is CASSPTGSEAFF.

The rearrangement uses TRBV27 and TRBJ1-5, with no clear D. Trimming removed 3 bases from V and 0 bases from J, with 6 bases in between. This CDR3 spans 14 amino acids. Per germline, CDR1 MNHEY and CDR2 SMNVEV (reference sequence). CDR3 sequence reads: CASSFGGSNQPQHF. CDR3 in DNA: TGTGCCAGCAGTTTCGGAGGTAGCAATCAGCCCCAGCATTTT.